The text below deals with one T cell receptor (beta chain). Its antigen is undetermined. The data derive from a study of regulatory T cells in long-lasting Graves disease. About the study: Less than 3 months of antithyroid drugs had been taken by newly diagnosed Graves' patients. Findings and caveats of the study: Persistent disease preferred TRBV28, TRBJ1-2 and TRBJ2-5.

CDR3 regions were amplified by Arm-PCR using iRepertoire HTBI primers to build TCR beta libraries. As handled by the study authors: Identified across the samples were 60 to 70 TRBV segments and about 14 TRBJ segments. TCRdb reanalysed the multiplex PCR reads using MiXCR and keeps one entry per CDR3 protein. For this entry, the V and J calls and clone size follow TCRdb and not the study's own pipeline. The sample shows 400,000 to 450,000 distinct CDR3 sequences, just under 15% of them seen only once. Germline values: CDR1 SQVTM, CDR2 ANQGSEA. The CDR3 is made up of 13 amino acids. With V trimmed by 6 bases and J by 3 bases, 7 bases remained unmatched. Time point of the sample: newly diagnosed GD, antithyroid drugs for less than 3 months. From PBMCs, RNA was extracted and then used to make the TCR library. The patients were drawn from one endocrinology department in Xi'an, China. These records were also assigned to another study, of T cells in Graves' hyperthyroidism and ophthalmopathy.

This material consisted of peripheral blood mononuclear cells (PBMCs), taken at new diagnosis, from a patient treated with antithyroid drugs. The rearrangement links TRBV29-1 to TRBJ1-1; TRBD1 matches at 7 bases. The clonotype originates from a woman aged 25-40 years with Graves disease. The DNA for the CDR3 is TGCAGCGTGGACCAGACAGGGTACACTGAAGCTTTCTTT. Translation gives CSVDQTGYTEAFF.